The clone carrying this TCR beta chain was recorded many times. This sample stems from a study of human T cells and chemical hapten exposure. On the study more broadly: Variability of per-sample TCR yields stemmed mainly from small differences in pooled library volume.

As processed by the authors: The median was about 89,000 TCRs per sample, ranging roughly 23,224 to 750,000. TCRdb processed the RACE reads anew with MiXCR; each CDR3 protein has one entry. It is TCRdb's table, rather than the study itself, that gives the V and J calls and clone size. Of just under 350,000 distinct CDR3 sequences listed, about 7% were seen once; the top ten hold roughly 7.9%. The V gene lost 0 bases and the J gene lost 4 bases, with 12 bases spanning the gap. Germline V gives CDR1 LNHNV, CDR2 YYDKDF (reference sequence). The CDR3 has 15 residues. The time point is: patch test 1, 2 weeks after DPC sensitization. Stated treatment: therapeutic diphenylcyclopropenone sensitization with weekly scalp DPC.

The rearrangement uses TRBV15 and TRBJ2-5; possibly TRBD1 for D (6 bases). This TCR derives from a woman in her late teens or twenties with alopecia areata. Some clones in this sample may be carry-over from other donors' samples. The sequencing used whole blood, collected in connection with sensitization to the hapten diphenylcyclopropenone (DPC). This chain's CDR3 is CATSRDPGAPETQYF. The DNA for the CDR3 is TGTGCCACCAGCAGAGATCCAGGGGCCCCAGAGACCCAGTACTTC.